The present T cell receptor (beta chain) was sequenced within a study of liver allograft versus peripheral blood T cells. The overall study: What was compared were the T cell receptor repertoires in transplanted livers and those in the peripheral blood of recipients.

Sample share makes this clonotype medium-sized. Antigen unknown. Via MiXCR, TCRdb re-called the reads, giving one row per CDR3 protein. The table includes about 3,500 distinct CDR3 sequences, just over 14% detected once. Trimming removed 4 bases from V and 5 bases from J; junction bases left unmatched: 4. Looked up from germline, CDR1 is LNHDA and CDR2 is SQIVND (reference sequence). The CDR3 consists of 14 residues. Study-wide points: It was reported that the T cell receptor repertoires found inside liver allografts differed from those that were detected in peripheral blood.

The source is a human patient who had a liver transplant. Some T cells may be provided by the graft donor. This chain joins TRBV19 and TRBJ2-7, with 11 bases fitting TRBD1. The chain's CDR3 is CASSTWTGGNEQYF. The CDR3 nucleotides are TGTGCCAGTAGTACCTGGACAGGGGGCAACGAGCAGTACTTC.